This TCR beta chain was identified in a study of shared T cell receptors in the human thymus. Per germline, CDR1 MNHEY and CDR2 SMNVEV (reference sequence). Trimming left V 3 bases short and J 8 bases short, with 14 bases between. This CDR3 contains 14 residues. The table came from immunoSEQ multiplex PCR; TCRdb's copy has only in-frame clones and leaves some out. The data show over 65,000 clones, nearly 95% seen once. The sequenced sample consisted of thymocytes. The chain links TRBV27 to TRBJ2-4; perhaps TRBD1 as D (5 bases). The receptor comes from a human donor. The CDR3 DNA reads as TGTGCCAGCAGTTTCATGGGCAGGGTTGACATTCAGTACTTC. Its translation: CASSFMGRVDIQYF.